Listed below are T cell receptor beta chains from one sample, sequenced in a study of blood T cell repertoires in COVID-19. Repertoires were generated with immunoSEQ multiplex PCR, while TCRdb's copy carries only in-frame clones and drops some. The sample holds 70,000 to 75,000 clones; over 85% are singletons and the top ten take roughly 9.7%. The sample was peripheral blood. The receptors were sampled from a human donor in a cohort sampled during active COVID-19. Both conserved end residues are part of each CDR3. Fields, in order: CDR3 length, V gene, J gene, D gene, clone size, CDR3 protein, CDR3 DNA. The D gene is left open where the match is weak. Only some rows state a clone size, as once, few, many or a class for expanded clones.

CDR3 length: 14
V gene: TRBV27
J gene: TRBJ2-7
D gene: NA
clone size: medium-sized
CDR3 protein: CASSTTLSSYEQYF
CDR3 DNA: TGTGCCAGCAGTACGACATTAAGCTCCTACGAGCAGTACTTC

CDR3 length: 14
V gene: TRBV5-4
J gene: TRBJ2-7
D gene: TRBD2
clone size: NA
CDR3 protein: CASSLEPGRDEQYF
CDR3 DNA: TGTGCCAGCAGCTTGGAGCCGGGGAGGGACGAGCAGTACTTC

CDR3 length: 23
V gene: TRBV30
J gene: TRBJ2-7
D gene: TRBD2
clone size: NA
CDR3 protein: CAWSPPGTSWVQTRCLSSYEQYF
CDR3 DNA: TGTGCCTGGAGCCCACCCGGGACTAGTTGGGTTCAAACAAGATGCCTAAGCTCCTACGAGCAGTACTTC

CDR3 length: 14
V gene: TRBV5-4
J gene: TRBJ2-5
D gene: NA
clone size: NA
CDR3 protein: CASSLEPGTETQYF
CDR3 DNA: TGTGCCAGCAGCTTGGAACCGGGTACGGAGACCCAGTACTTC

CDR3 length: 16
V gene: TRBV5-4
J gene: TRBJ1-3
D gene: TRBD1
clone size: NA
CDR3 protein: CASSRGQGGTGNTIYF
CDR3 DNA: TGTGCCAGCAGCCGTGGACAGGGGGGCACTGGAAACACCATATATTTT

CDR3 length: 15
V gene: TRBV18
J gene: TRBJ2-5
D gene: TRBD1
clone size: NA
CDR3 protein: CASSRNRGRDETQYF
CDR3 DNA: TGTGCCAGCTCGCGCAACAGGGGGCGGGACGAGACCCAGTACTTC

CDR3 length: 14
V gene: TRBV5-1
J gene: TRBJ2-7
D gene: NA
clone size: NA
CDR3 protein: CASSLVQQGSEQYF
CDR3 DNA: TGCGCCAGCAGCCTCGTACAGCAGGGATCCGAGCAGTACTTC

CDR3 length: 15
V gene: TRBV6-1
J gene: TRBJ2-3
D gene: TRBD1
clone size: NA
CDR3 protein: CASSESQGNTDTQYF
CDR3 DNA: TGTGCCAGCAGTGAATCACAGGGGAACACAGATACGCAGTATTTT

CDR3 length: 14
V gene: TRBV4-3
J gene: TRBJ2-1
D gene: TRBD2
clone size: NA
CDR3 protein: CASSYSSGSNEQFF
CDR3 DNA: TGCGCCAGCAGTTACAGTAGCGGGAGCAATGAGCAGTTCTTC

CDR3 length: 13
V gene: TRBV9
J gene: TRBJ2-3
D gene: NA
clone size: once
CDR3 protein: CASSVALLDTQYF
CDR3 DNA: TGTGCCAGCAGCGTAGCCCTCCTAGATACGCAGTATTTT

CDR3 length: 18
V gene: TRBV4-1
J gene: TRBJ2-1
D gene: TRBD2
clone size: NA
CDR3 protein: CASSQGLVPGLSYNEQFF
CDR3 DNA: TGCGCCAGCAGCCAAGGCCTAGTACCGGGACTATCCTACAATGAGCAGTTCTTC

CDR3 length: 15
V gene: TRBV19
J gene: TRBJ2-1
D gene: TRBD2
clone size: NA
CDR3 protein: CASSIGTSGTYEQFF
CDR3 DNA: TGTGCCAGTAGTATAGGTACTAGCGGGACCTATGAGCAGTTCTTC

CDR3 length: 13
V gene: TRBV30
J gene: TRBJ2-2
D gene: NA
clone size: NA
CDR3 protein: CAWSTGNTGELFF
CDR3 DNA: TGTGCCTGGAGCACAGGGAACACCGGGGAGCTGTTTTTT

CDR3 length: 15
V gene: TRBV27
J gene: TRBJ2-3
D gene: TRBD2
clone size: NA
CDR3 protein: CASSSTSGSWDTQYF
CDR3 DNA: TGTGCCAGCAGTTCGACTAGCGGGAGCTGGGATACGCAGTATTTT

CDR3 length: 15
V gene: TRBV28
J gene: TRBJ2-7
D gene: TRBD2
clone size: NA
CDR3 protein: CASRVILAGGYEQYF
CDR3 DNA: TGTGCCAGCAGGGTGATCCTAGCGGGAGGGTACGAGCAGTACTTC

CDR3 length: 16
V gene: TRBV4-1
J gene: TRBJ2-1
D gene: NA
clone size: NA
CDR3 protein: CASSQSLAIRYNEQFF
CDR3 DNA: TGCGCCAGCAGCCAATCCCTAGCGATAAGGTACAATGAGCAGTTCTTC

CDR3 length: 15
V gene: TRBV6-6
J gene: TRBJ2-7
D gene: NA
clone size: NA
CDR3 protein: CASSLTDPGAYEQYF
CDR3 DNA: TGTGCCAGCAGCCTGACAGACCCCGGCGCCTACGAGCAGTACTTC